These 12 T cell receptor beta chains share one sample of origin, sequenced in a study of glioma-infiltrating T cells. TCR alpha and beta CDR3 regions were amplified from RNA using iRepertoire nested multiplex PCR. A single record per CDR3 protein comes from TCRdb applying MiXCR to the multiplex PCR reads. Found here are approximately 400,000 distinct CDR3 sequences, around 45% of them singletons; the top ten hold about 11%. Sequencing was carried out using glioma tissue, nonneoplastic brain tissue, or PBMCs (not recorded which). The receptors stem from a human donor with low-grade glioma or glioblastoma, undergoing nonglioma brain surgery, or in good health (not recorded which).

As regards this clonotype: This sequence may be a read error, since a much larger clone differs from it by one base. This chain uses TRBV28 with TRBJ1-1; D gene ambiguous. Per germline, CDR1 MDHEN and CDR2 SYDVKM. The CDR3 totals 13 residues. The germline V and J ends were trimmed by 6 bases and 11 bases, with 19 bases remaining between them. CDR3 sequence reads: CASSFTLLIEAFF. For the CDR3, the DNA is TGTGCCAGCAGCTTCACCCTCCTGATCGAGGCTTTCTTT.

This chain connects TRBV11-2 to TRBJ1-1; perhaps TRBD1 as D (5 bases). Germline V lookup: CDR1 SGHAT, CDR2 FQNNGV. Between the trimmed V and J ends, which lost 9 bases and 5 bases, there was a span of 19 bases. This CDR3 is 14 amino acids long. Written as DNA, the CDR3 is TGTGCCAGTAGTATAGCGGAGGGGCAAACTGAAGCTTTCTTT. This encodes CASSIAEGQTEAFF.

This clonotype was recorded many times. The chain uses TRBV28 and TRBJ1-1; D remains ambiguous. V gave up 1 base and J gave up 1 base, with 4 bases separating them. This CDR3 is built from 13 residues. Germline assignment: CDR1 MDHEN and CDR2 SYDVKM. For the CDR3, the DNA is TGTGCCAGCAGTTTATACAGGAACACTGAAGCTTTCTTT. This gives the protein CASSLYRNTEAFF.

The rearrangement links TRBV7-2 to TRBJ1-2; D is ambiguous. The CDR3 runs to 18 residues. V gave up 1 base and J gave up 4 bases, with 22 bases separating them. CDR1 and CDR2 from the germline V gene are SGHTA and FQGNSA. CDR3 bases: TGTGCCAGCAGCTTAGGTCTGGGGAGAGGGATACCGAGCTATGGCTACACCTTC. It codes for CASSLGLGRGIPSYGYTF.

With regard to this clonotype: This may be a read error, as it is one base from a much larger clone. The chain uses TRBV15 and TRBJ2-2; D gene uncertain. Trimming pared 2 bases from V and 7 bases from J, leaving 5 bases between. Per germline, CDR1 LNHNV and CDR2 YYDKDF (reference sequence). The CDR3 runs 12 residues. The CDR3 loop reads CATSRRDGELFF. CDR3 bases: TGTGCCACCAGCAGACGCGACGGGGAGCTGTTTTTT.

Note on this clonotype: This sequence may be a read error, since a much larger clone differs from it by one base. The chain links TRBV27 to TRBJ2-7; a weak D match, TRBD2 (5 bases). V was trimmed by 5 bases and J by 6 bases, leaving 17 bases between them. Germline V gene lookup returns CDR1 MNHEY and CDR2 SMNVEV (reference sequence). The CDR3 length is 14 residues. The CDR3 DNA sequence: TGTGCCAGCAGTCCCCTCTGGACTTCGGGCGAGCAGTACTTC. Encoded protein: CASSPLWTSGEQYF.

This clonotype came up a few times. The chain recombines TRBV7-2 with TRBJ2-5; unclear D gene. Germline values: CDR1 SGHTA, CDR2 FQGNSA. CDR3 length equals 13 residues. V dropped 5 bases and J dropped 4 bases, with 11 bases sitting between them. In nucleotides, the CDR3 is TGTGCCAGCAGCCTCGGCCTTCGAGAGACCCAGTACTTC. Translation: CASSLGLRETQYF.

The chain combines TRBV12-3 or TRBV12-4 with TRBJ2-1; 11 bases line up with TRBD1. J was trimmed by 6 bases and V by 5 bases; bases with no gene match: 9. This CDR3 region has 16 residues. For the CDR3, the DNA is TGTGCCAGCAGTGCCCGGACAGGGGGCGACCCCAATGAGCAGTTCTTC. The encoded protein is CASSARTGGDPNEQFF.

The genes are TRBV29-1 and TRBJ2-5, with 8 bases matching TRBD1. Looked up from germline, CDR1 is SQVTM and CDR2 is ANQGSEA. The trim removed 6 bases at V and 5 bases at J, leaving 5 bases unmatched. This CDR3 region has 12 residues. CDR3 in DNA: TGCAGCGTCGACCGACAGGGGGAGACCCAGTACTTC. It is translated as CSVDRQGETQYF.

The table lists this clonotype with a count of one. At one of its ends the junction is not consistent with the germline gene, which may arise from a read error. The rearrangement uses TRBV7-2 and TRBJ2-7; a possible D gene is TRBD1 (5 bases). The germline V gene has CDR1 SGHTA and CDR2 FQGNSA. The CDR3 loop spans 14 amino acids. The CDR3 spells CASSQDSYSYEQYF. The CDR3 DNA sequence: TGCGCCAGCAGCCAAGACAGTTACTCCTACGAGCAGTACTTC. Based on the CDR3 plus reference TRBV7-2 and TRBJ2-7, the full variable domain is GAGVSQSPSNKVTEKGKDVELRCDPISGHTALYWYRQSLGQGLEFLIYFQGNSAPDKSGLPSDRFSAERTGGSVSTLTIQRTQQEDSAVYLCASSQDSYSYEQYFGPGTRLTVT.

On this clonotype: Compared with germline, one end of the junction differs, possibly owing to a read error. The rearrangement links TRBV28 to TRBJ1-2; D is unresolved. CDR3 length equals 12 residues. Germline V lookup: CDR1 MDHEN, CDR2 SYDVKM. CDR3 sequence: CASTAPGYGYAF. CDR3 DNA sequence: TGTGCCAGCACCGCCCCGGGCTATGGCTACGCCTTC.

The genes are TRBV4-3 and TRBJ2-6; D might be TRBD1 (6 bases). The germline V gene encodes CDR1 LGHNA and CDR2 YSLEER. This CDR3 region has 17 residues. V dropped 3 bases and J dropped 3 bases, with 15 bases sitting between them. The CDR3 loop reads CASSQEGGTVGANVLTF. The CDR3, as DNA: TGCGCCAGCAGCCAGGAAGGGGGAACAGTTGGGGCCAACGTCCTGACTTTC.